One T cell receptor (beta chain) is described in this entry. The antigen remains unidentified. The sample carries other DNA sequences with the same CDR3. These data come from a study of cytomegalovirus exposure and HLA in healthy donors. Use of 60 Vbeta and 13 Jbeta primers characterized the PCR. Profiled with immunoSEQ multiplex PCR; TCRdb holds only in-frame clones, not every one. The sample has approximately 90,000 clones, 70% to 80% seen once. Overall study results and limits: As a later analysis showed, a missense DCLRE1C variant was linked to trimming of TCR beta V- and J-genes.

The germline V and J ends were trimmed by 2 bases and 2 bases, with 6 bases remaining between them. Looked up from germline, CDR1 is MDHEN and CDR2 is SYDVKM. This CDR3 is 13 amino acids long. The V and J genes are TRBV28 and TRBJ1-2, with D hard to call. The source material was PBMCs. The receptor was isolated from a man aged 30-40 years in good health and CMV-seronegative. The CDR3 DNA reads as TGTGCCAGCAGTTTAGCGGTGAACTATGGCTACACCTTC. This encodes CASSLAVNYGYTF.